The source of this T cell receptor beta chain is a study of blood T cell repertoires in COVID-19. About the study: The study drew acute and convalescent COVID-19 samples from the United States, Italy and Spain. From T cells, B-cell-depleted T cells, or PBMCs came the material, which was cDNA or gDNA.

This CDR3 has 13 residues. CDR1 and CDR2 (germline): SGDLS, YYNGEE. The V end lost 4 bases, the J end lost 4 bases, and 6 bases lay between the germline ends. Original processing methods: Estimates of nucleated cell counts were drawn from the amplification of reference gene primers. Assay: immunoSEQ multiplex PCR; the TCRdb copy retains only in-frame clones and omits some. V, J and clone size derive from that table, while D and trimming were established from the DNA sequence. This sample carries 70,000 to 80,000 clones, about 80% of them seen once, and the ten largest clones take 10% to 15%. The genes are TRBV9 and TRBJ2-6; no reliable D call. The receptor's source is a human donor in a cohort sampled during active COVID-19. The sequencing input was peripheral blood. The CDR3 here is CASSTWGANVLTF. The CDR3 DNA is TGTGCCAGCAGCACATGGGGGGCCAACGTCCTGACTTTC.